The 11 T cell receptor beta chains reported below all come from one sample, sequenced in a study of shared clonotypes between healthy human individuals. Only CD45RO-negative cells positively selected for CCR7 counted as naive CD8 cells, so terminally differentiated effector memory CD45RA+ cells were excluded. Some clones are missing from TCRdb's copy, which holds only in-frame ones; the method was immunoSEQ multiplex PCR. Of 650,000 to 800,000 clones listed, roughly 94% were seen once; the top ten hold 24%. Source material: naive CD8+ T cells sorted from blood. These receptors all stem from a man between 25 and 39 years old in good health.

This chain links TRBV13 with TRBJ1-2, with a tentative D call TRBD1 (6 bases). The germline gives CDR1 PRHDT, CDR2 FYEKMQ (reference sequence). This CDR3 comprises 13 residues. The V and J ends lost 5 bases and 8 bases respectively, with 15 bases between them. The CDR3 region has the DNA TGTGCCAGCAGCCCGAACAGGGTTGAAGGCTACACCTTC. It specifies CASSPNRVEGYTF.

The chain carries TRBV9 and TRBJ2-3; 10 nucleotides align to TRBD2. Germline CDR1 is SGDLS and CDR2 is YYNGEE. The CDR3 is made up of 16 amino acids. V lost 0 bases to trimming and J lost 7 bases; unmatched junction nucleotides: 8. CDR3 region: CASSVEGLAKRNTQYF. Written as DNA, the CDR3 is TGTGCCAGCAGCGTAGAGGGACTAGCGAAGAGAAATACGCAGTATTTT.

This clone appeared a single time. J is TRBJ1-3 and V is TRBV7-9; 7 nucleotides line up with TRBD1. The V segment lost 2 bases and the J segment 2 bases; nucleotides outside the gene matches: 9. Germline lookup yields CDR1 SEHNR and CDR2 FQNEAQ (reference sequence). CDR3 length: 17 residues. CDR3 sequence: CASSLTALTGTGNTIYF. CDR3 nucleotides: TGTGCCAGCAGCTTAACCGCCCTGACAGGGACTGGAAACACCATATATTTT.

For the CDR3, the DNA is TGTGCCAGCCGGGCCTTAAATTATGAGCAGTTCTTC. It yields the protein CASRALNYEQFF. This chain uses TRBV6-6 with TRBJ2-1; D is uncertain. CDR1 is MNHNY, CDR2 SVGAGI, per germline (reference sequence). V was pared by 8 bases and J by 8 bases, with 13 bases between. The CDR3 runs to 12 residues.

The CDR3 DNA is TGTGCCAGCAGCCCGAGGGCCGCGTGGACCGGGGAGCTGTTTTTT. It specifies CASSPRAAWTGELFF. The chain carries TRBV5-8 and TRBJ2-2; possibly TRBD2 for D (5 bases). The CDR3 is made up of 15 amino acids. The germline V and J ends were trimmed by 4 bases and 5 bases, with 15 bases remaining between them. Germline assignment: CDR1 SGHTS and CDR2 YDEGEE.

V and J are TRBV6-1 and TRBJ2-1; D may be TRBD1 (5 bases). The germline gives CDR1 MNHNS, CDR2 SASEGT. The germline V and J ends were trimmed by 10 bases and 1 base, with 11 bases remaining between them. CDR3 length equals 13 residues. CDR3 loop: CAIFRASYNEQFF. The CDR3 nucleotides are TGTGCCATATTCAGGGCTTCCTACAATGAGCAGTTCTTC.

This clone came up once. The CDR3 is CATQLNTEAFF. The CDR3 nucleotides read TGTGCCACCCAATTGAACACTGAAGCTTTCTTT. V and J are TRBV15 and TRBJ1-1; D is unclear. Trimming shortened V by 8 bases and J by 0 bases, and 4 bases separated the two germline ends. There are 11 residues in the CDR3. The germline V gene has CDR1 LNHNV and CDR2 YYDKDF (reference sequence).

The J gene is TRBJ2-1, the V gene TRBV14; 8 bases are a match to TRBD2. The ends lost 4 bases at V and 5 bases at J; junction bases unmatched: 25. Germline CDR1 is SGHDN and CDR2 is FVKESK. The CDR3 sequence is 21 residues long. This chain's CDR3 is CASSPDYLKLADSPLHNEQFF. The CDR3 region has the DNA TGTGCCAGCAGCCCCGATTACTTAAAACTAGCGGATTCACCCCTCCACAATGAGCAGTTCTTC.

The chain combines TRBV21-1 with TRBJ1-1; the DNA was not compared with TRBD1, the D call given in the table. TRBV21-1 is tagged as a pseudogene. The length of the CDR3 is 19 residues. This CDR3 is CASSKGKQGPAIRNTEAFF. The CDR3, as DNA: TGTGCCAGCAGCAAAGGGAAACAGGGCCCCGCCATACGGAACACTGAAGCTTTCTTT.

The rearrangement uses TRBV29-1 and TRBJ2-1; D gene uncertain. Trimming removed 7 bases from V and 5 bases from J, with 15 bases in between. This CDR3 spans 13 amino acids. CDR1 is SQVTM, CDR2 ANQGSEA, per germline. The CDR3 sequence is CSADRGVNNEQFF. CDR3 DNA sequence: TGCAGCGCTGACCGAGGAGTGAACAATGAGCAGTTCTTC.

CDR3 in amino acids: CASSQEIATRGRTDTQYF. The CDR3 DNA is TGCGCCAGCAGCCAAGAAATCGCAACTAGGGGTCGCACAGATACGCAGTATTTT. The chain couples TRBV4-1 to TRBJ2-3; the D gene could be TRBD1 or TRBD2 (5 bases each). Germline CDR1 is MGHRA and CDR2 is YSYEKL. Trimming stripped 0 bases from V and 1 base from J, with 17 bases between. There are 18 residues in the CDR3.